This passage covers 19 T cell receptor beta chains from one sample sequenced in a study of blood T cell repertoires in COVID-19. Repertoires were generated with immunoSEQ multiplex PCR, while TCRdb's copy carries only in-frame clones and drops some. The sample holds 88,000 or so clones, about 80% seen once. The specimen was peripheral blood. The receptors were sampled from a human donor in a cohort sampled during active COVID-19.

The V gene is TRBV4-2, the J gene TRBJ2-5; 10 bases align to TRBD2. Germline trimming cut 5 bases from V and 4 bases from J; bases unmatched to any gene: 4. Germline CDR1 reads LGHNA; CDR2 reads YNFKEQ. CDR3 length: 14 amino acids. The CDR3 protein is CASSALAGLETQYF. The CDR3 DNA sequence: TGTGCCAGCAGCGCACTAGCGGGATTAGAGACCCAGTACTTC.

This chain links TRBV14 with TRBJ2-1; the match to TRBD2 covers 10 bases. There are 15 residues in the CDR3. The junction had 5 bases not matched to a gene; V was cut back by 4 bases and J by 5 bases. CDR1 and CDR2 (germline): SGHDN, FVKESK. CDR3 sequence (DNA): TGTGCCAGCAGCCGCAGCGGGAGGGGGAACAATGAGCAGTTCTTC. This sequence encodes CASSRSGRGNNEQFF.

This chain joins TRBV10-2 and TRBJ2-7; 11 bases map to TRBD2. The J segment lost 0 bases and the V segment lost 7 bases, leaving 8 bases of the junction unmatched. Germline V gene data show CDR1 as WSHSY and CDR2 as SAAADI. The CDR3 is 16 amino acids. CDR3 loop: CASTILAGGTSYEQYF. CDR3 nucleotide sequence: TGCGCCAGCACTATCCTAGCGGGAGGTACCTCCTACGAGCAGTACTTC.

This clone has more than one count but fewer than ten. The chain is built from TRBV5-1 and TRBJ1-2; D is unresolved. The CDR3 is 14 residues long. The germline CDR1 and CDR2 sequences are SGHRS and YFSETQ. V lost 1 base, J lost 4 bases, and 11 bases lay in between. CDR3: CASSLQEGIYGYTF. For the CDR3, the DNA is TGCGCCAGCAGCTTGCAGGAGGGAATCTATGGCTACACCTTC.

The chain joins TRBV12-5 to TRBJ1-1; tentative D call: TRBD1 (5 bases). Germline loops: CDR1 LGHNT, CDR2 FRNRAP. The CDR3 totals 13 residues. The germline V and J ends were trimmed by 3 bases and 4 bases, with 9 bases remaining between them. The DNA for the CDR3 is TGTGCTAGTGGTTTTCAGGGTGGCACTGAAGCTTTCTTT. The encoded protein is CASGFQGGTEAFF.

The gene calls are TRBV9 and TRBJ2-7, with 12 bases identical to TRBD1. The CDR3 is 15 amino acids. Trimming at V came to 5 bases and at J to 3 bases, leaving 6 bases not matched to a gene. CDR1 is SGDLS and CDR2 is YYNGEE in the germline V gene. The CDR3, as DNA: TGTGCCAGCAGTGGGGGACAGGGGGCCCTCTACGAGCAGTACTTC. Protein product: CASSGGQGALYEQYF.

This clone has just one count. The V and J genes are TRBV9 and TRBJ2-1; 10 nucleotides agree with TRBD2. V was pared by 3 bases and J by 12 bases, with 12 bases of the junction left unmatched. Germline V gene lookup returns CDR1 SGDLS and CDR2 YYNGEE. CDR3 length: 15 amino acids. The DNA for the CDR3 is TGTGCCAGCAGCGCCGATAGCGGGGGGCCCCGGGGGCAGTTCTTC. This gives the protein CASSADSGGPRGQFF.

The rearrangement joins TRBV7-9 to TRBJ1-4; TRBD1 might be the D (5 bases). The germline V gene encodes CDR1 SEHNR and CDR2 FQNEAQ (reference sequence). The CDR3 contains 15 residues. V was cut by 1 base and J by 8 bases, with 14 bases left in between. The CDR3 bases are TGTGCCAGCAGCTTAGGGGGCCCAACGGGCGAAAAACTGTTTTTT. The encoded protein is CASSLGGPTGEKLFF.

This chain joins TRBV9 and TRBJ2-5, with TRBD2 matching 8 bases. Germline V gene data show CDR1 as SGDLS and CDR2 as YYNGEE. V gave up 1 base and J gave up 8 bases; unmatched junction bases: 10. This CDR3 has 15 amino acids. The CDR3 DNA is TGTGCCAGCAGCGTAAGTCGCGGGGGGAGAGAAACCCAGTACTTC. This sequence encodes CASSVSRGGRETQYF. Together with reference TRBV9 and TRBJ2-5, the CDR3 gives the full variable domain: DSGVTQTPKHLITATGQRVTLRCSPRSGDLSVYWYQQSLDQGLQFLIQYYNGEERAKGNILERFSAQQFPDLHSELNLSSLELGDSALYFCASSVSRGGRETQYFGPGTRLLVL.

The chain uses TRBV18 and TRBJ1-6; D uncertain. V shed 2 bases and J shed 6 bases, with 11 bases lying between them. The CDR3 sequence is 15 residues long. Germline V gives CDR1 KGHSH, CDR2 LQKENI. The DNA of the CDR3 is TGTGCCAGCTCACCAAATCTGGCCGCTAATTCACCCCTCCACTTT. Translated, it gives CASSPNLAANSPLHF.

The chain combines TRBV30 with TRBJ2-5; D uncertain. CDR1 and CDR2 (germline): GTSNPN, SVGIG (reference sequence). Trimming removed 3 bases at V and 3 bases at J, with 5 bases between. This CDR3 has 11 residues. CDR3 sequence: CAWSEEETQYF. The DNA of the CDR3 is TGTGCCTGGAGCGAGGAAGAGACCCAGTACTTC. The whole variable domain, remainder taken from reference TRBV30 and TRBJ2-5, is SQTIHQWPATLVQPVGSPLSLECTVEGTSNPNLYWYRQAAGRGLQLLFYSVGIGQISSEVPQNLSASRPQDRQFILSSKKLLLSDSGFYLCAWSEEETQYFGPGTRLLVL.

There are a few counts of this clone. V is TRBV6-5 and J is TRBJ1-2; D gene uncertain. The CDR3 extends over 13 amino acids. V was cut by 7 bases and J by 4 bases, with 13 bases left in between. Germline-derived CDR1 and CDR2 are MNHEY and SVGAGI. The CDR3 loop is CASNHLRSYGYTF. The DNA for the CDR3 is TGTGCCAGCAATCACCTTAGGAGCTATGGCTACACCTTC.

The chain has TRBV11-2 and TRBJ2-7; D uncertain. With 5 bases removed from V and 10 bases from J, the gap between germline ends came to 15 bases. CDR3 length: 12 amino acids. Germline CDR1 reads SGHAT; CDR2 reads FQNNGV. Written as DNA, the CDR3 is TGTGCCAGCAGCATGGTATCCAGGAACCAGTACTTC. It specifies CASSMVSRNQYF.

The gene calls are TRBV7-9 and TRBJ2-3; 7 bases map to TRBD2. The CDR3 runs 19 residues. Germline lookup yields CDR1 SEHNR and CDR2 FQNEAQ (reference sequence). Unmatched junction bases numbered 14, after V lost 1 base and J lost 1 base. For the CDR3, the DNA is TGTGCCAGCAGCTTAGTAGTAGCGGGTGAAGACTCAGGCACAGATACGCAGTATTTT. The encoded protein is CASSLVVAGEDSGTDTQYF.

The V call is TRBV19, the J call TRBJ2-5; the match to TRBD1 covers 7 bases. This CDR3 comprises 14 residues. The trim removed 7 bases at V and 5 bases at J, leaving 10 bases unmatched. CDR1 LNHDA and CDR2 SQIVND come from the germline V gene (reference sequence). Here the CDR3 DNA reads TGTGCCAGTACTGCTCGGGCAGGGGGTGAGACCCAGTACTTC. It yields the protein CASTARAGGETQYF.

The chain couples TRBV4-2 to TRBJ2-7, with a possible D match to TRBD2 (6 bases). The V gene lost 0 bases and the J gene lost 2 bases, with 17 bases spanning the gap. The germline CDR1 and CDR2 sequences are LGHNA and YNFKEQ. CDR3 length: 17 amino acids. The CDR3: CASSQDWGRDLTYEQYF. In DNA, the CDR3 is TGTGCCAGCAGCCAAGATTGGGGACGGGACTTAACCTACGAGCAGTACTTC.

J is TRBJ1-5 and V is TRBV30; 11 bases align to TRBD1. The CDR3 length is 15 residues. Looked up from germline, CDR1 is GTSNPN and CDR2 is SVGIG (reference sequence). The V gene end was trimmed by 2 bases and the J gene end by 6 bases; junction bases not matched to a gene: 6. The CDR3 DNA reads TGTGCCTGGAGTCCTGGGGACAGGGGGTTTCAGCCCCAGCATTTT. It specifies CAWSPGDRGFQPQHF.

The chain recombines TRBV5-6 with TRBJ1-1, with 7 nucleotides matching TRBD1. V lost 0 bases, J lost 1 base, and 0 bases stayed unmatched. The CDR3 loop spans 14 amino acids. Looked up from germline, CDR1 is SGHDT and CDR2 is YYEEEE. DNA of the CDR3: TGTGCCAGCAGCTTGGACAGGGGGAACACTGAAGCTTTCTTT. As protein: CASSLDRGNTEAFF.

A single count supports this clone. This sequence joins TRBV19 and TRBJ1-5; D call uncertain. Germline CDR1 reads LNHDA; CDR2 reads SQIVND (reference sequence). The CDR3 sequence is 15 residues long. Trimming cost V 4 bases and J 0 bases, with 10 bases left between them. The CDR3 sequence: CASSNGRPSNQPQHF. The DNA of the CDR3 is TGTGCCAGTAGTAATGGGAGGCCTAGCAATCAGCCCCAGCATTTT.